This is a list of T cell receptor beta chains from one sample in a study of technical replicates of blood from a handful of donors. This table comes from immunoSEQ multiplex PCR, and its TCRdb copy is limited to in-frame clones, with some not included. The sample yields tens of thousands of clones, over 75% seen once. The material sequenced was PBMCs. These TCRs come from a human donor in good health. Some clones in this sample may be carry-over from other donors' samples. Both conserved end residues are part of each CDR3. Fields, in order: V gene, CDR3 length, J gene, D gene, clone size, CDR3 protein, CDR3 DNA. The D gene is left open where the match is weak. Some rows mark clone size as missing; the rest say once, few, many or name a class of expanded clone.

TRBV21-1,11,TRBJ1-1,-,few,CASSKEGGAFF,TGTGCCAGCAGCAAAGAGGGAGGAGCTTTCTTT
TRBV2,13,TRBJ2-7,TRBD2,-,CASLIAGAYEQYF,TGTGCCAGCCTGATAGCGGGGGCCTACGAGCAGTACTTC
TRBV5-8,17,TRBJ2-2,TRBD2,-,CASSAGGTSGRRGELFF,TGTGCCAGCAGCGCCGGAGGGACTAGCGGGAGGAGAGGGGAGCTGTTTTTT
TRBV4-3,18,TRBJ2-7,TRBD2,-,CASSPGTSGGPTFYEQYF,TGCGCCAGCAGCCCTGGTACTAGCGGGGGACCCACCTTCTACGAGCAGTACTTC
TRBV7-9,12,TRBJ1-1,-,-,CASSPILLKAFF,TGTGCCAGCAGCCCGATACTCTTGAAAGCTTTCTTT
TRBV5-4,14,TRBJ2-5,TRBD2,-,CASSFGGEGETQYF,TGTGCCAGCAGCTTCGGCGGGGAGGGTGAGACCCAGTACTTC
TRBV6-5,13,TRBJ1-2,-,-,CASSARVNYGYTF,TGTGCCAGCAGTGCCAGGGTGAACTATGGCTACACCTTC
TRBV27,14,TRBJ2-3,TRBD2,-,CASSSTSQVDTQYF,TGTGCCAGCAGTTCGACTAGCCAGGTTGATACGCAGTATTTT
TRBV19,16,TRBJ2-1,TRBD2,once,CASRPGLAGGKNEQFF,TGTGCCAGTAGGCCGGGACTAGCGGGAGGAAAGAATGAGCAGTTCTTC
TRBV5-6,15,TRBJ1-1,-,-,CASSSAGRLDTEAFF,TGTGCCAGCAGCTCGGCGGGGAGGTTGGACACTGAAGCTTTCTTT
TRBV7-3,14,TRBJ1-1,-,once,CASSSRDGGTEAFF,TGTGCCAGCAGCTCACGGGACGGGGGGACTGAAGCTTTCTTT
TRBV10-3,15,TRBJ1-2,TRBD1,few,CAISADGQGVYGYTF,TGTGCCATCAGTGCGGACGGACAGGGGGTCTATGGCTACACCTTC
TRBV13,14,TRBJ2-5,TRBD2,-,CASSPWTSKETQYF,TGTGCCAGCAGCCCTTGGACTAGTAAAGAGACCCAGTACTTC
TRBV19,15,TRBJ2-2,-,few,CASSSQRVDTGELFF,TGTGCCAGTAGTTCCCAGCGGGTGGACACCGGGGAGCTGTTTTTT
TRBV6-4,14,TRBJ2-7,TRBD1,-,CASSDPGQDYEQYF,TGTGCCAGCAGTGATCCGGGACAGGACTACGAGCAGTACTTC
TRBV6-5,14,TRBJ2-1,TRBD1,-,CASSVTGGYNEQFF,TGTGCCAGCAGTGTGACAGGGGGCTACAATGAGCAGTTCTTC
TRBV4-1,16,TRBJ2-2,-,-,CASSQVGRLEHGELFF,TGCGCCAGCAGCCAAGTGGGCCGACTAGAGCACGGGGAGCTGTTTTTT
TRBV7-9,15,TRBJ2-3,TRBD2,once,CASSSREAGLHTQYF,TGTGCCAGCAGCTCCCGGGAGGCCGGGCTACATACGCAGTATTTT
TRBV2,12,TRBJ2-7,TRBD1,-,CASSMDRGEQYF,TGTGCCAGCAGCATGGACAGGGGCGAGCAGTACTTC
TRBV19,14,TRBJ1-4,-,-,CASRGGTTNEKLFF,TGTGCCAGCCGTGGCGGAACAACTAATGAAAAACTGTTTTTT
TRBV7-8,14,TRBJ2-3,-,-,CASSFGRNTDTQYF,TGTGCCAGCAGCTTCGGCAGGAACACAGATACGCAGTATTTT
TRBV18,15,TRBJ1-2,TRBD1,-,CASSPRGTGDYGYTF,TGTGCCAGCTCACCAAGAGGGACAGGGGATTATGGCTACACCTTC
TRBV29-1,12,TRBJ1-1,TRBD1,once,CSVGDRNTEAFF,TGCAGCGTGGGGGACAGGAACACTGAAGCTTTCTTT
TRBV25-1,15,TRBJ2-7,TRBD1,-,CASSNRDSHLDEQYF,TGTGCCAGCAGTAACCGGGACAGCCATTTGGACGAGCAGTACTTC